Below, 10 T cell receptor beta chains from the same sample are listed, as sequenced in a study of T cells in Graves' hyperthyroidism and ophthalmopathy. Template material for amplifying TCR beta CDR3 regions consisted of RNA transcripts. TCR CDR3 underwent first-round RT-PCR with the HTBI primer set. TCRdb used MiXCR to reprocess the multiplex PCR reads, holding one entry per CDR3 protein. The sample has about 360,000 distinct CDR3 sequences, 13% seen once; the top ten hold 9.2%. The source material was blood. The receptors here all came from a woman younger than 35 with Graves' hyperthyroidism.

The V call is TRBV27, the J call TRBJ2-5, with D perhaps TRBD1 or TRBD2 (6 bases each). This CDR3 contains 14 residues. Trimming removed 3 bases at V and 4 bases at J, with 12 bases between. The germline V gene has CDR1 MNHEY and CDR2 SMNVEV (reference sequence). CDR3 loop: CASSLEGGTETQYF. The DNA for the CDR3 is TGTGCCAGCAGTTTGGAGGGGGGAACAGAGACCCAGTACTTC.

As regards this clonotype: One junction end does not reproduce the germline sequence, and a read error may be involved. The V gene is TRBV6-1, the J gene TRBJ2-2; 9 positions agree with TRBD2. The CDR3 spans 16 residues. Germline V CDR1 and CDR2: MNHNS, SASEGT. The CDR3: CASHSLAGENTGEPFF. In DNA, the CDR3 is TGTGCCAGCCATTCCTTAGCGGGGGAGAACACCGGGGAGCCGTTTTTT.

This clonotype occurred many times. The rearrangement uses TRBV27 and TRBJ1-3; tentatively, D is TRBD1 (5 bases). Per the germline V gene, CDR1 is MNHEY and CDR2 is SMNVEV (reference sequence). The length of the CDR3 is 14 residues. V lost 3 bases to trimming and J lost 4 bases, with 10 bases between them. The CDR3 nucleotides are TGTGCCAGCAGTTTGTCCAGGGTCGGAAACACCATATATTTT. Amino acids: CASSLSRVGNTIYF.

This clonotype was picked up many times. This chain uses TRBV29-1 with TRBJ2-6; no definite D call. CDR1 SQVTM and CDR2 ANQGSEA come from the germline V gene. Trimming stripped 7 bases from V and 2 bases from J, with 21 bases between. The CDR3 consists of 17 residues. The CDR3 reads CSAVSLVLDTGANVLTF. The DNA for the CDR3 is TGCAGCGCCGTATCCCTCGTCCTAGACACTGGGGCCAACGTCCTGACTTTC.

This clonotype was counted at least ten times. CDR3 nucleotide sequence: TGTGCCAGCAGTGTCGACAGCCCCAGCGAGCAGTACTTC. Protein sequence: CASSVDSPSEQYF. The V call is TRBV6-1, the J call TRBJ2-7, with D perhaps TRBD1 (5 bases). Deletions cut 4 bases from V and 6 bases from J, with 13 bases between. The V gene's germline CDR1 is MNHNS and CDR2 SASEGT. This CDR3 has 13 amino acids.

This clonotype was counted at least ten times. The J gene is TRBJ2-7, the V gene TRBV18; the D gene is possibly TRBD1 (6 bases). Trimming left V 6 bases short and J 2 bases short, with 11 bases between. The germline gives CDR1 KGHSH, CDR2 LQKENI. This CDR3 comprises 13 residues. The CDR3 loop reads CASSPDSTYEQYF. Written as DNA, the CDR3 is TGTGCCAGCTCTCCGGACAGTACCTACGAGCAGTACTTC.

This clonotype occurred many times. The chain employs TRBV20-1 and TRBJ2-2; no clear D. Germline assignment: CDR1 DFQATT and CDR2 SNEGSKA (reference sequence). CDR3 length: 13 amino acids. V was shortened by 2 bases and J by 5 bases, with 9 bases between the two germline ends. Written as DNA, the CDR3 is TGCAGTGCTAGAAAAGTGGATACCGGGGAGCTGTTTTTT. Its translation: CSARKVDTGELFF.

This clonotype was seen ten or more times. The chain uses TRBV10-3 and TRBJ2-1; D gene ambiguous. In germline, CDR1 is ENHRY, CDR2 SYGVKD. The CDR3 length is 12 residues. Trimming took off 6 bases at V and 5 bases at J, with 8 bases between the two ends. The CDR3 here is CAISQDHNEQFF. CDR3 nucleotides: TGTGCCATCAGCCAGGACCACAATGAGCAGTTCTTC.

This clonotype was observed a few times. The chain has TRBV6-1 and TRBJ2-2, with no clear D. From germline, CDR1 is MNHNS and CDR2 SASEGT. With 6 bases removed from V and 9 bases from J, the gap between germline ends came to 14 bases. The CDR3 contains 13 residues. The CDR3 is CASSPGPSRELFF. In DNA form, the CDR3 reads TGTGCCAGCAGCCCCGGACCTTCTAGGGAGCTGTTTTTT.

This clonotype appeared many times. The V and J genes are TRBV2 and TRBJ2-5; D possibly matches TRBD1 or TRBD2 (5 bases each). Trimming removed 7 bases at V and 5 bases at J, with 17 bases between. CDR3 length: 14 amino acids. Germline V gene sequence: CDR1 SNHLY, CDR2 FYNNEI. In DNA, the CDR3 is TGTGCCAGCAAACGGGACCGCCTGAGGGAGACCCAGTACTTC. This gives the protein CASKRDRLRETQYF.